The 23 T cell receptor beta chains in this list originate from one sample, sequenced in a study of read filtering for tumor transcriptome and immune sequencing. The library was built from roughly 400 ng RNA with molecular barcoded adaptors for alpha/delta and beta/gamma chains. TCRdb recomputed calls from the reads with MiXCR, one row per CDR3 protein. The sample has tens of thousands of distinct CDR3 sequences; around a fifth are singletons. Sequenced input: a population of CD138-negative cells sorted from bone marrow. Receptors were obtained from a donor at least 40 years old with multiple myeloma.

The table lists this clonotype with many counts. This sequence joins TRBV27 and TRBJ2-3; 7 nucleotides align to TRBD2. V lost 3 bases and J lost 3; bases outside the gene matches: 6. There are 15 residues in the CDR3. Germline CDR1 is MNHEY and CDR2 is SMNVEV (reference sequence). The CDR3 sequence: CASSFWGGGTDTQYF. The CDR3 bases are TGTGCCAGCAGTTTCTGGGGCGGGGGAACAGATACGCAGTATTTT.

A word on this clonotype: The junction does not match germline at one end; this may be a read error. The chain combines TRBV20-1 with TRBJ2-3; possible D gene TRBD2, 5 bases. CDR1 is DFQATT and CDR2 is SNEGSKA in the germline V gene (reference sequence). The CDR3 is 12 residues long. This chain's CDR3 is CRASSLGDTQYF. The CDR3 nucleotides read TGCAGGGCTAGTAGTCTGGGAGATACGCAGTATTTC.

This clonotype was seen at least ten times. J is TRBJ2-7 and V is TRBV9; unclear D gene. Trimming stripped 0 bases from V and 1 base from J, with 11 bases between. The CDR3 consists of 15 residues. Germline V lookup: CDR1 SGDLS, CDR2 YYNGEE. CDR3 bases: TGTGCCAGCAGCGTAGATCCCGGCAGATCCTACGAGCAGTACTTC. Its protein product is CASSVDPGRSYEQYF.

This clonotype was found many times. The J gene is TRBJ2-1, the V gene TRBV2, with TRBD2 identical over 7 bases. In germline, CDR1 is SNHLY, CDR2 FYNNEI. J lost 10 bases, V lost 6 bases, and 15 bases had no gene match. The CDR3 has 15 amino acids. CDR3 amino acids: CASRVARSSGYEQFF. CDR3 in DNA: TGTGCCAGCAGAGTCGCCCGTAGTAGCGGGTACGAGCAGTTCTTC.

This clonotype turned up a few times. This chain links TRBV5-1 with TRBJ1-5; D call uncertain. Germline-derived CDR1 and CDR2 are SGHRS and YFSETQ. V was cut by 0 bases and J by 9 bases, with 13 bases left in between. This CDR3 has 14 amino acids. The CDR3 nucleotides read TGCGCCAGCAGCTTGGAAGCGGGTCCGGGGCCCCAGCATTTT. Its protein is CASSLEAGPGPQHF.

The sample holds many counts of this clonotype. The CDR3 loop is CASSDRYEGPGANVLTF. In DNA form, the CDR3 reads TGTGCCAGTAGTGACAGGTATGAGGGCCCTGGGGCCAACGTCCTGACTTTC. The V gene is TRBV19, the J gene TRBJ2-6; a weak D match, TRBD1 (6 bases). V lost 5 bases to trimming and J lost 2 bases, with 16 bases between them. The CDR3 loop spans 17 amino acids. The germline gives CDR1 LNHDA, CDR2 SQIVND (reference sequence).

In regard to this clonotype: This may arise from a read error, as a much more abundant clone is one base away. No conserved phenylalanine or tryptophan ends this CDR3, so it is likely a read error. The rearrangement links TRBV28 to TRBJ2-5; 7 positions agree with TRBD1. J gave up 5 bases and V 5 bases, and 11 bases lay outside the gene matches. This CDR3 is built from 15 residues. Germline V lookup: CDR1 MDHEN, CDR2 SYDVKM. This CDR3 reads CASSPIQGVGETQYS. The CDR3 DNA sequence: TGTGCCAGCAGTCCTATTCAGGGGGTCGGGGAGACCCAGTACTCC.

For this clonotype: This is likely a read error, given that the CDR3 carries no conserved phenylalanine or tryptophan at its end. For the CDR3, the DNA is TGCAGCGTTGATTGGACAGGGACCGGGGAGCTGTTTTCT. As protein: CSVDWTGTGELFS. The chain employs TRBV29-1 and TRBJ2-2; TRBD1 matches 8 bases. Germline V gene lookup returns CDR1 SQVTM and CDR2 ANQGSEA. Unmatched junction bases numbered 2, after V lost 3 bases and J lost 5 bases. This CDR3 is 13 amino acids long.

Details on this clonotype: Since a far larger clone is one base different, this is likely a read error. The chain links TRBV20-1 to TRBJ1-4; D call uncertain. The J call is in doubt because the DNA end fits TRBJ2-3 better. Per the germline V gene, CDR1 is DFQATT and CDR2 is SNEGSKA (reference sequence). CDR3 length: 11 amino acids. CDR3: CSARSVGLQYF. The CDR3 nucleotides are TGCAGTGCTAGAAGTGTGGGTCTGCAGTATTTT.

With respect to this clonotype: Since no conserved phenylalanine or tryptophan closes the CDR3, a read error is the likely cause. This chain links TRBV2 with TRBJ2-5; 9 bases fit TRBD2. Germline V gene data show CDR1 as SNHLY and CDR2 as FYNNEI. The CDR3 extends over 15 amino acids. V lost 5 bases and J lost 5; bases outside the gene matches: 9. This CDR3 is CASSPRLAVGETQYL. Here the CDR3 DNA reads TGTGCCAGCAGTCCAAGACTAGCGGTCGGGGAGACCCAGTACTTA.

This clonotype was counted at least ten times. The genes are TRBV18 and TRBJ1-6, with TRBD1 matching over 7 bases. This CDR3 is 15 amino acids long. Germline V gene data show CDR1 as KGHSH and CDR2 as LQKENI. Losses at the gene ends were 3 bases for V and 7 bases for J; bases not matched to a gene: 6. The CDR3 sequence: CASSPSTGLNSPLHF. CDR3 DNA: TGTGCCAGCTCACCGTCGACAGGGCTAAATTCACCCCTCCACTTT.

This clonotype was counted at least ten times. The chain combines TRBV7-9 with TRBJ1-4; D call uncertain. Germline CDR1 reads SEHNR; CDR2 reads FQNEAQ (reference sequence). V lost 5 bases to trimming and J lost 3 bases, with 10 bases between them. The CDR3 is 14 residues long. The CDR3 sequence: CASSTGGANEKLFF. The CDR3 nucleotides read TGTGCCAGCAGCACCGGTGGGGCTAATGAAAAACTGTTTTTT.

This clonotype was seen a handful of times. The junction and the germline gene differ at one end; a read error may be behind it. The gene calls are TRBV11-2 and TRBJ1-1, with 8 bases that match TRBD1. This CDR3 contains 14 residues. CDR1 and CDR2 from the germline V gene are SGHAT and FQNNGV. CDR3 in amino acids: CASSNRQGNIEAFF. The DNA for the CDR3 is TGTGCCAGCAGCAATAGACAGGGGAACATTGAAGCTTTCTTT.

Note on this clonotype: This may come from a read error, since a much larger clone is one base off. Because it lacks the conserved phenylalanine or tryptophan at the end, this CDR3 is likely a read error. J is TRBJ1-1 and V is TRBV6-1; D is perhaps TRBD1 (5 bases). The ends were cut back, 3 bases at V and 5 bases at J, with 10 bases in the middle. This CDR3 spans 13 amino acids. Looked up from germline, CDR1 is MNHNS and CDR2 is SASEGT. CDR3 sequence: CASSEIGGTEAFL. The CDR3 DNA reads as TGTGCCAGCAGTGAGATTGGGGGGACTGAAGCTTTCCTT.

A note on this clonotype: Possible read error: a much larger clone is one base away. V gene TRBV2 combines with J gene TRBJ1-4; D is undetermined. CDR3 length: 15 residues. Germline V CDR1 and CDR2: SNHLY, FYNNEI. V lost 11 bases to trimming and J lost 2 bases, with 18 bases between them. CDR3 bases: TGTGCCGGCATGAAGGTTCGGAGGACTAATGAAAAACTGTTTTTT. Translating it yields CAGMKVRRTNEKLFF.

This clonotype was counted many times. The rearrangement joins TRBV25-1 to TRBJ2-7; 10 bases agree with TRBD2. The CDR3 is 16 residues long. Germline V gives CDR1 MGHDK, CDR2 SYGVNS. V dropped 4 bases and J dropped 0; count of bases not matched to a gene: 6. CDR3 protein: CASSGLAGGHSYEQYF. CDR3 coding DNA: TGTGCCAGCAGTGGCTTAGCGGGGGGACACTCCTACGAGCAGTACTTC.

In this sample, this clonotype turned up many times. V gene TRBV7-9 combines with J gene TRBJ2-2, with 10 bases lining up with TRBD1. V lost 6 bases and J lost 7; bases outside the gene matches: 8. Per germline, CDR1 SEHNR and CDR2 FQNEAQ (reference sequence). The CDR3 is made up of 15 amino acids. DNA for the CDR3: TGTGCCAGCAGAAAAGACAGGGGGCAAATCGGGGAGCTGTTTTTT. Translating gives CASRKDRGQIGELFF.

The genes are TRBV4-2 and TRBJ1-2; D ambiguous. CDR1 and CDR2 (germline): LGHNA, YNFKEQ. The V and J ends lost 1 base and 4 bases respectively, with 4 bases between them. The CDR3 is 12 amino acids. The CDR3, as DNA: TGTGCCAGCAGCCAAGTGGGCTATGGCTACACCTTC. It specifies CASSQVGYGYTF.

This clonotype was counted many times. The J gene is TRBJ2-1, the V gene TRBV19; 8 bases align to TRBD1. The CDR3 extends over 13 amino acids. CDR1 is LNHDA, CDR2 SQIVND, per germline (reference sequence). Trimming cost V 7 bases and J 4 bases; bases outside gene matches: 3. The CDR3: CASIWTGYNEQFF. In DNA form, the CDR3 reads TGTGCCAGTATTTGGACAGGGTACAATGAGCAGTTCTTC.

The table lists this clonotype with many counts. The chain employs TRBV4-1 and TRBJ1-5; D gene uncertain. Trimming removed 3 bases at V and 0 bases at J, with 12 bases between. CDR1 is MGHRA and CDR2 is YSYEKL in the germline V gene. CDR3 length: 16 residues. CDR3 sequence reads: CASSHLGPDSNQPQHF. The CDR3 nucleotides are TGCGCCAGCAGCCACCTAGGACCCGATAGCAATCAGCCCCAGCATTTT.

The chain has TRBV3-1 and TRBJ2-7, with 10 bases fitting TRBD1. Germline V gene data show CDR1 as LGHDT and CDR2 as YNNKEL (reference sequence). Trimming removed 4 bases from V and 2 bases from J; junction bases left unmatched: 5. The CDR3 spans 15 residues. CDR3 nucleotides: TGTGCCAGCAGCCCGGGACAGGGGAAGGCCTACGAGCAGTACTTC. It translates to CASSPGQGKAYEQYF.

This clonotype was counted at least ten times. The chain is built from TRBV7-9 and TRBJ2-1; D remains ambiguous. CDR1 SEHNR and CDR2 FQNEAQ come from the germline V gene (reference sequence). The V end lost 7 bases, the J end lost 0 bases, and 10 bases lay between the germline ends. The CDR3 loop spans 14 amino acids. The DNA of the CDR3 is TGTGCCAGCACCACCTCGAGCTCCTACAATGAGCAGTTCTTC. Residues: CASTTSSSYNEQFF.

This clonotype showed up many times. The CDR3 nucleotides are TGTGCCGCGGGAGAGAAGTTTAGGAAGACCCAGTACTTC. Translation gives CAAGEKFRKTQYF. The rearrangement links TRBV28 to TRBJ2-5; 7 bases fit TRBD2. V shed 11 bases and J 6 bases; nucleotides not matched to a gene: 12. The CDR3 consists of 13 residues. CDR1 and CDR2 (germline): MDHEN, SYDVKM.